This TCR beta chain was sequenced during a study of T cells in Graves' hyperthyroidism and ophthalmopathy. Ophthalmopathy patients all had a Clinical Activity Score of at least 3, a NOSPECS grade of at least 4 and disease under 3 months old. Amplification of TCR beta CDR3 regions was performed using RNA transcripts as template. Initially, a first-round RT-PCR of the TCR CDR3 employed the HTBI primer set. TCRdb passed the multiplex PCR reads through MiXCR, listing each CDR3 protein once. This sample yields around 240,000 distinct CDR3 sequences, of which 15% to 20% are seen a single time; less than 35% belongs to the top ten. The germline V gene encodes CDR1 DFQATT and CDR2 SNEGSKA (reference sequence). With V trimmed by 5 bases and J by 4 bases, 7 bases remained unmatched. The CDR3 has 13 residues. This clonotype showed up many times.

J is TRBJ1-1 and V is TRBV20-1; 7 nucleotides align to TRBD1. This clonotype originated in a woman under 30 with Graves' ophthalmopathy. The material sequenced was blood. Here the CDR3 DNA reads TGCAGTGCTCCAGGGGGTCCCTCCACTGAAGCTTTCTTT. Translating gives CSAPGGPSTEAFF.